These T cell receptor beta chains were read from a single sample in a study of preoperative IRX-2 immunotherapy in early breast cancer. Sequencing was performed with immunoSEQ multiplex PCR; in TCRdb, only in-frame clones are kept and a portion is missing. The table shows about 33,000 clones, with under 90% occurring only once. Sequencing used tumor tissue, obtained after IRX-2 immunotherapy. Source of these receptors: a human donor with breast cancer. The CDR3 runs from the conserved cysteine through the conserved F or W. D genes are given only for firm matches. Clone size is given for some rows only: seen once, a few or many times, or a class if the clone is expanded.

TRBJ1-5 | . | TRBV6-8 | . | CASKVDSNQPQHF | TGTGCCAGCAAGGTGGATAGCAATCAGCCCCAGCATTTT
TRBJ1-3 | TRBD1 | TRBV6-8 | . | CASSRTGRNTIYF | TGTGCCAGCAGTAGGACAGGGAGAAACACCATATATTTT
TRBJ2-7 | TRBD1 | TRBV30 | . | CAAESGQGTYEQYF | TGTGCCGCGGAATCGGGACAGGGGACCTACGAGCAGTACTTC
TRBJ2-7 | . | TRBV22-1 | . | CASSQESYYNHYEQYF | TGTGCCAGCAGCCAAGAGTCGTACTACAATCACTACGAGCAGTACTTC
TRBJ2-3 | . | TRBV10-3 | . | CAISEPQGTDTQYF | TGTGCCATCAGTGAGCCGCAGGGCACAGATACGCAGTATTTT
TRBJ1-2 | TRBD1 | TRBV11-3 | . | CASSSRGTGTTNYGYTF | TGTGCCAGCAGCTCAAGGGGGACAGGCACCACTAACTATGGCTACACCTTC
TRBJ1-1 | . | TRBV18 | . | CASSPRGDTEAFF | TGTGCCAGCTCACCAAGGGGGGACACTGAAGCTTTCTTT
TRBJ1-4 | TRBD1 | TRBV5-1 | . | CASSSGQGNEKLFF | TGCGCCAGCAGCTCAGGACAGGGGAATGAAAAACTGTTTTTT
TRBJ2-2 | . | TRBV23-1 | . | CASSPLTGTGELFF | TGCGCCAGCAGCCCCTTGACCGGGACCGGGGAGCTGTTTTTT
TRBJ1-6 | . | TRBV11-3 | . | CASSLSPGVNSPLHF | TGTGCCAGCAGCTTAAGTCCAGGGGTTAATTCACCCCTCCACTTT
TRBJ2-2 | TRBD2 | TRBV6-8 | . | CASNTGVLAGGTGELFF | TGTGCCAGCAACACAGGGGTTCTAGCGGGAGGAACCGGGGAGCTGTTTTTT
TRBJ1-3 | . | TRBV6-8 | once | CASSSDWGPSGNTIYF | TGTGCCAGCAGTTCCGACTGGGGCCCCTCTGGAAACACCATATATTTT
TRBJ1-1 | . | TRBV11-3 | . | CASSPGRFEGTEAFF | TGTGCCAGCAGCCCTGGACGGTTTGAGGGGACTGAAGCTTTCTTT
TRBJ1-1 | TRBD1 | TRBV14 | . | CASSARQGSTEAFF | TGTGCCAGCAGCGCGAGACAGGGGAGCACTGAAGCTTTCTTT
TRBJ2-1 | . | TRBV6-8 | . | CASSPFGSYNEQFF | TGTGCCAGCAGCCCCTTCGGGTCCTACAATGAGCAGTTCTTC
TRBJ1-2 | . | TRBV28 | once | CASSDRSYGYTF | TGTGCCAGCAGCGACAGAAGCTATGGCTACACCTTC
TRBJ1-1 | . | TRBV6-8 | . | CASSPTREGTEAFF | TGTGCCAGCAGTCCGACCAGGGAGGGGACTGAAGCTTTCTTT
TRBJ1-3 | . | TRBV29-1 | once | CSVEEGGGNTIYF | TGCAGCGTTGAAGAGGGGGGAGGAAACACCATATATTTT
TRBJ1-2 | . | TRBV18 | once | CASSPVTMTFGYTF | TGTGCCAGCTCACCAGTGACGATGACCTTTGGCTACACCTTC
TRBJ1-3 | . | TRBV15 | . | CATSRVGGSGNTIYF | TGTGCCACCAGCAGAGTGGGGGGCTCTGGAAACACCATATATTTT
TRBJ2-5 | . | TRBV29-1 | . | CSVEGAVKETQYF | TGCAGCGTTGAAGGAGCAGTTAAAGAGACCCAGTACTTC
TRBJ1-2 | . | TRBV11-3 | . | CASSWGGTNYGYTF | TGTGCCAGCAGCTGGGGGGGAACTAACTATGGCTACACCTTC
TRBJ1-4 | . | TRBV19 | . | CASSTLGPNEKLFF | TGTGCCAGTAGTACCCTGGGGCCGAATGAAAAACTGTTTTTT
TRBJ1-1 | . | TRBV6-8 | . | CASSLTQNTEAFF | TGTGCCAGCAGTCTTACACAGAACACTGAAGCTTTCTTT
TRBJ2-7 | . | TRBV19 | . | CASMGDSYEQYF | TGTGCCAGTATGGGGGATTCCTACGAGCAGTACTTC
TRBJ1-4 | . | TRBV6-8 | . | CASSYSGQGNEKLFF | TGTGCCAGCAGTTACTCGGGGCAGGGGAATGAAAAACTGTTTTTT
TRBJ1-5 | TRBD1 | TRBV7-1 | few | CASSQDVQGNQPQHF | TGTGCCAGCAGCCAAGACGTACAGGGGAATCAGCCCCAGCATTTT
TRBJ2-2 | TRBD1 | TRBV7-1 | . | CASSPQQGYTGELFF | TGTGCCAGCAGCCCACAACAGGGGTACACCGGGGAGCTGTTTTTT
TRBJ2-7 | TRBD2 | TRBV6-8 | . | CASSEGTSGNSYEQYF | TGTGCCAGCAGTGAGGGGACTAGCGGAAACTCCTACGAGCAGTACTTC
TRBJ1-3 | . | TRBV7-1 | once | CASSLLRGHLVSPGNTIYF | TGTGCCAGCAGCTTATTACGGGGACACTTGGTTTCCCCTGGAAACACCATATATTTT
TRBJ1-2 | . | TRBV4-1 | . | CASSQDRNRDYGYTF | TGCGCCAGCAGCCAAGATCGAAACAGAGACTATGGCTACACCTTC
TRBJ2-3 | . | TRBV5-1 | . | CASSPPGQRTDTQYF | TGCGCCAGCAGCCCTCCGGGACAAAGAACAGATACGCAGTATTTT
TRBJ1-4 | . | TRBV7-7 | . | CASSLEFSNEKLFF | TGTGCCAGCAGCTTGGAGTTTAGTAATGAAAAACTGTTTTTT
TRBJ2-3 | TRBD1 | TRBV23-1 | . | CASSPGQGADTQYF | TGCGCCAGCAGCCCTGGACAGGGAGCAGATACGCAGTATTTT
TRBJ1-2 | . | TRBV19 | once | CASTIGNYGYTF | TGTGCCAGTACGATAGGGAACTATGGCTACACCTTC
TRBJ2-2 | . | TRBV19 | few | CASSMFHWDRELFF | TGTGCCAGTAGTATGTTCCACTGGGACCGGGAGCTGTTTTTT
TRBJ1-3 | . | TRBV18 | . | CASSPRSWAHGNTIYF | TGTGCCAGCTCACCACGCTCTTGGGCGCATGGAAACACCATATATTTT
TRBJ1-2 | . | TRBV6-8 | . | CAVGGINYGYTF | TGTGCCGTAGGGGGTATTAACTATGGCTACACCTTC
TRBJ2-3 | TRBD2 | TRBV11-3 | . | CASSPAGGLTDTQYF | TGTGCCAGCAGCCCAGCGGGGGGCCTCACAGATACGCAGTATTTT
TRBJ1-1 | . | TRBV11-3 | . | CASSLIGETNTEAFF | TGTGCCAGCAGCTTGATCGGGGAAACGAACACTGAAGCTTTCTTT
TRBJ1-5 | TRBD1 | TRBV6-8 | . | CASRGPQGAMVNQPQHF | TGTGCCAGCAGAGGTCCTCAGGGGGCAATGGTCAATCAGCCCCAGCATTTT